What follows are 10 T cell receptor beta chains derived from one specimen sequenced in a study of post-analysis software for immune sequencing data. No cognate antigen is known for these TCRs. Broader study findings: Among 5 or 6 TRBV segments more frequent in patients than controls were TRBV5-6, TRBV5-1 and TRBV20-1.

Researchers reported that TCR beta cDNA libraries carried unique molecular identifiers. TCRdb redid the calling of the PCR reads with MiXCR, one entry per CDR3 protein. The repertoire has roughly 400,000 distinct CDR3 sequences, 30% to 45% of them found once; the top ten carry less than 10%. Input material: blood. The receptors stem from a girl between 2 and 10 years old with multiple sclerosis.

The genes are TRBV20-1 and TRBJ2-1; no reliable D call. The DNA end is a closer match to TRBJ2-7, so the J assignment may be wrong. CDR3 size: 15 residues. Germline CDR1 is DFQATT and CDR2 is SNEGSKA (reference sequence). The CDR3 spells CSARDLEISYNEQYF. In DNA form, the CDR3 reads TGCAGTGCTAGAGATCTCGAAATCTCCTACAATGAGCAGTACTTC.

V usage is TRBV6-6 and J usage is TRBJ2-2; 9 bases agree with TRBD2. The J segment lost 4 bases and the V segment lost 6 bases, leaving 9 bases of the junction unmatched. The germline gives CDR1 MNHNY, CDR2 SVGAGI (reference sequence). The CDR3 is 16 amino acids. The CDR3 sequence: CASSMPGLAITGELFF. The CDR3 nucleotides are TGTGCCAGCAGCATGCCGGGACTAGCCATCACCGGGGAGCTGTTTTTT.

Notes on this clonotype: Its ends do not fully match the called genes, so a read error is possible. This chain joins TRBV4-3 and TRBJ2-7, with 7 bases fitting TRBD1. The germline V gene encodes CDR1 LGHNA and CDR2 YSLEER. The CDR3 loop spans 14 amino acids. CDR3 loop: CAGSPWTGSYEQYF. In DNA, the CDR3 is TGCGCCGGCAGCCCCTGGACAGGTTCCTACGAGCAGTACTTC.

The table lists this clonotype with a few counts. This chain connects TRBV12-3 or TRBV12-4 to TRBJ2-7, with D possibly being TRBD1 or TRBD2 (7 bases each). This CDR3 comprises 15 residues. Deletions cut 6 bases from V and 2 bases from J, with 17 bases between. CDR3 coding DNA: TGTGCCAGCAGCCCCCAGGGGGGGGCCGCCTACGAGCAGTACTTC. This translates into CASSPQGGAAYEQYF.

The chain carries TRBV5-1 and TRBJ1-5; 7 nucleotides match TRBD1. J gave up 9 bases and V 4 bases, and 16 bases lay outside the gene matches. Germline CDR1 and CDR2: SGHRS and YFSETQ. This CDR3 is 16 amino acids long. The CDR3 DNA is TGCGCCAGCAGCGTCCACCCCGGACAGGTGGGAGGGCCCCAGCATTTT. This codes for CASSVHPGQVGGPQHF.

This clonotype came up a few times. The chain has TRBV6-2 or TRBV6-3 and TRBJ2-7, with D possibly matching TRBD1 (5 bases). CDR3 length equals 14 residues. Trimming stripped 0 bases from V and 0 bases from J, with 6 bases between. Germline V gives CDR1 MNHEY, CDR2 SVGEGT. The CDR3 DNA sequence: TGTGCCAGCAGTTACTCGACAGACTCCTACGAGCAGTACTTC. Encoded protein: CASSYSTDSYEQYF.

V is TRBV3-1 and J is TRBJ1-2; D is unresolved. The CDR3 extends over 13 amino acids. V was clipped by 0 bases and J by 6 bases, with 8 bases between them. Germline V gene lookup returns CDR1 LGHDT and CDR2 YNNKEL (reference sequence). As DNA, the CDR3 is TGTGCCAGCAGCCAAGATGTTGGGAATGGCTACACCTTC. It translates to CASSQDVGNGYTF.

The chain carries TRBV11-1 and TRBJ2-3; TRBD2 is a possible D gene (6 bases). V gave up 4 bases and J gave up 2 bases, with 22 bases separating them. Germline loops: CDR1 SGHAT, CDR2 FQDESV (reference sequence). This CDR3 is 18 amino acids long. Here the CDR3 reads CASSSNRGSSGYTDTQYF. The CDR3, as DNA: TGTGCCAGCAGCTCAAATCGTGGGAGTAGCGGCTACACAGATACGCAGTATTTT.

This clonotype was seen a few times. The rearrangement joins TRBV6-2 or TRBV6-3 to TRBJ2-7; no definite D call. The germline V gene has CDR1 MNHEY and CDR2 SVGEGT. CDR3 length equals 14 residues. The germline V and J ends were trimmed by 6 bases and 1 base, with 13 bases remaining between them. CDR3 region: CASSYIAGSYEQYF. For the CDR3, the DNA is TGTGCCAGCAGCTATATAGCCGGATCCTACGAGCAGTACTTC.

This chain connects TRBV7-8 to TRBJ2-7; TRBD1 matches 7 bases. This CDR3 region has 16 residues. Trimming removed 0 bases from V and 4 bases from J; junction bases left unmatched: 9. The germline V gene has CDR1 SGHVS and CDR2 FQNEAQ. CDR3 region: CASSLAGSRGSYEQYF. The CDR3 DNA follows: TGTGCCAGCAGCTTAGCGGGGTCCAGGGGGTCGTACGAGCAGTACTTC.